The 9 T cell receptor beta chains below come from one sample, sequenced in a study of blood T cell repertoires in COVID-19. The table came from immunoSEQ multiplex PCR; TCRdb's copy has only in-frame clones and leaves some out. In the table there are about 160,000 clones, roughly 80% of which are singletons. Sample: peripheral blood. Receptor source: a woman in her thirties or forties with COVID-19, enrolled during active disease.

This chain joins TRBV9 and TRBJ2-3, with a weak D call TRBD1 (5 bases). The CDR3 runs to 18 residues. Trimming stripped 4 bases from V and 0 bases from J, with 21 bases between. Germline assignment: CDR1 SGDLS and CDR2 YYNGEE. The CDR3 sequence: CASSPGLGALTSTDTQYF. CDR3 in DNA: TGTGCCAGCAGCCCCGGCTTAGGGGCGTTAACTAGCACAGATACGCAGTATTTT. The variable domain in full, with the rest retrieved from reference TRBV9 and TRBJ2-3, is DSGVTQTPKHLITATGQRVTLRCSPRSGDLSVYWYQQSLDQGLQFLIQYYNGEERAKGNILERFSAQQFPDLHSELNLSSLELGDSALYFCASSPGLGALTSTDTQYFGPGTRLTVL.

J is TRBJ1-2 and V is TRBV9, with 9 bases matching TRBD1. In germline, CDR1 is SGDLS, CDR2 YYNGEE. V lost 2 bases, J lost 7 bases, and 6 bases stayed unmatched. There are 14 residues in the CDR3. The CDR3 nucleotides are TGTGCCAGCAGCGTGGGACAGGGAATGAGTGGCTACACCTTC. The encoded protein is CASSVGQGMSGYTF.

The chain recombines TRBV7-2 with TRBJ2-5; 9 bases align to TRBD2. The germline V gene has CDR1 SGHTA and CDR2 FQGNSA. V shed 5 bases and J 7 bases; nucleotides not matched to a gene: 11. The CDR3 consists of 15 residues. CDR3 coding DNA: TGTGCCAGCAGCCTCCCGGCTAGCGGGGTCCCGACCCAGTACTTC. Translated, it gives CASSLPASGVPTQYF.

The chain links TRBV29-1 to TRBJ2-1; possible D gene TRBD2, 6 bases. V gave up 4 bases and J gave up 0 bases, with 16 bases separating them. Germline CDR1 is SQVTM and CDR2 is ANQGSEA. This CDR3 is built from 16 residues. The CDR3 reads CSVAGGDRSSYNEQFF. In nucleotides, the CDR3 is TGCAGCGTTGCAGGCGGGGATAGGAGCTCCTACAATGAGCAGTTCTTC.

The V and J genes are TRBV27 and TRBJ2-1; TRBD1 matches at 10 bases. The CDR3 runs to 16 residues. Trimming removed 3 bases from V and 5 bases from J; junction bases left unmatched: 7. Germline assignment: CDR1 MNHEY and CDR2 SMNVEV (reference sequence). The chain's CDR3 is CASSFLGTGEDNEQFF. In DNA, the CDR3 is TGTGCCAGCAGTTTCCTTGGGACAGGGGAGGACAATGAGCAGTTCTTC.

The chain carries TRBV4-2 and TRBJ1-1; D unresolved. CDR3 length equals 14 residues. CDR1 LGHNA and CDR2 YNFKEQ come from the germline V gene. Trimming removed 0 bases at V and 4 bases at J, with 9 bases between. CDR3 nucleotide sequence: TGTGCCAGCAGCCAAGACTGGAGGAGCACTGAAGCTTTCTTT. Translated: CASSQDWRSTEAFF.

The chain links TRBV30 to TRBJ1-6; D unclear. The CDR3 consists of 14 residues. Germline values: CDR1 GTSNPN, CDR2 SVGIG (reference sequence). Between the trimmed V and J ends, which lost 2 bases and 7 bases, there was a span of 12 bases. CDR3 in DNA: TGTGCCTGGAGTTTAACCGGGAGGAATTCACCCCTCCACTTT. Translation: CAWSLTGRNSPLHF.

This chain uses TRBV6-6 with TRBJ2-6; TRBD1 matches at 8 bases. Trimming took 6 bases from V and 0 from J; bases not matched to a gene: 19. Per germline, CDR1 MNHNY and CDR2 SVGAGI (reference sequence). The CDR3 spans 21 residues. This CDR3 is CASSAIRGGQGTVSGANVLTF. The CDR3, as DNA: TGTGCCAGCAGCGCCATAAGGGGAGGACAGGGAACAGTCTCTGGGGCCAACGTCCTGACTTTC.

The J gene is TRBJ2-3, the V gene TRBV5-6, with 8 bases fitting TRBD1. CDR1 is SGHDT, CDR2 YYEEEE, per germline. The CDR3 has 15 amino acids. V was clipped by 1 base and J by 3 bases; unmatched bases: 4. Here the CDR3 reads CASSLLGDRTDTQYF. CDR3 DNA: TGTGCCAGCAGCTTGTTAGGGGACAGGACAGATACGCAGTATTTT.